This is a list of T cell receptor beta chains from one sample in a study of blood T cell repertoires in COVID-19. Repertoires were generated with immunoSEQ multiplex PCR, while TCRdb's copy carries only in-frame clones and drops some. Of approximately 25,000 clones listed, around 79% are singletons. The sample comprised peripheral blood. Receptors originate from a man aged 45-65 years with COVID-19, enrolled during active disease. Both conserved end residues are part of each CDR3. Fields, in order: V gene, clone size, J gene, D gene, CDR3 protein, CDR3 DNA. D genes are given only for firm matches. A clone size is listed for some rows: how often the clone was seen (once, few, many), or a class if it is expanded.

v_call: TRBV5-4; clone_size: few; j_call: TRBJ2-7; d_call: TRBD2; cdr3_aa: CASSLGLAGPYEQYF; cdr3_nt: TGTGCCAGCAGCTTGGGGCTAGCGGGGCCTTACGAGCAGTACTTC
v_call: TRBV7-2; clone_size: -; j_call: TRBJ1-2; d_call: TRBD1; cdr3_aa: CASSGQGIYGYTF; cdr3_nt: TGTGCCAGCAGCGGACAGGGTATCTATGGCTACACCTTC
v_call: TRBV7-6; clone_size: -; j_call: TRBJ2-1; d_call: TRBD2; cdr3_aa: CASSGTSGRVNEQFF; cdr3_nt: TGTGCCAGCAGCGGAACTAGCGGGAGGGTCAATGAGCAGTTCTTC
v_call: TRBV11-2; clone_size: -; j_call: TRBJ1-3; d_call: TRBD1; cdr3_aa: CASRRPGQGSSLGETIYF; cdr3_nt: TGTGCCAGCAGGAGGCCGGGACAGGGCAGTAGTTTGGGAGAGACCATATATTTT
v_call: TRBV4-2; clone_size: -; j_call: TRBJ1-6; d_call: -; cdr3_aa: CASRQDSNNSPLHF; cdr3_nt: TGTGCCAGCCGGCAGGACTCCAACAATTCACCCCTCCACTTT
v_call: TRBV5-1; clone_size: -; j_call: TRBJ2-6; d_call: -; cdr3_aa: CASSLPSGANVLTF; cdr3_nt: TGCGCCAGCAGCTTGCCTTCTGGGGCCAACGTCCTGACTTTC
v_call: TRBV5-5; clone_size: -; j_call: TRBJ1-2; d_call: -; cdr3_aa: CASSLARQTLGGYTF; cdr3_nt: TGTGCCAGCAGTTTGGCGAGACAGACCCTTGGGGGCTACACCTTC
v_call: TRBV5-1; clone_size: -; j_call: TRBJ1-3; d_call: TRBD1; cdr3_aa: CASSLSGDSSGNTIYF; cdr3_nt: TGCGCCAGCAGCTTGTCAGGGGACAGTTCTGGAAACACCATATATTTT
v_call: TRBV19; clone_size: -; j_call: TRBJ2-7; d_call: TRBD1; cdr3_aa: CASSETQGAPYEQYF; cdr3_nt: TGTGCCAGTAGTGAAACACAGGGGGCGCCTTACGAGCAGTACTTC
v_call: TRBV9; clone_size: -; j_call: TRBJ1-1; d_call: -; cdr3_aa: CASSSGRDGATEAFF; cdr3_nt: TGTGCCAGCAGCTCAGGGAGGGACGGGGCCACTGAAGCTTTCTTT
v_call: TRBV12-3/TRBV12-4; clone_size: -; j_call: TRBJ2-3; d_call: -; cdr3_aa: CASSYTGRVQYF; cdr3_nt: TGTGCCAGCAGCTACACCGGCCGGGTGCAGTATTTT
v_call: TRBV7-9; clone_size: few; j_call: TRBJ2-7; d_call: TRBD2; cdr3_aa: CASSHSGQREASYEQYF; cdr3_nt: TGTGCCAGCAGCCACAGCGGGCAGCGGGAGGCATCCTACGAGCAGTACTTC
v_call: TRBV3-1/TRBV3-2; clone_size: -; j_call: TRBJ1-4; d_call: -; cdr3_aa: CASSPYGANEKLFF; cdr3_nt: TGTGCCAGCAGCCCCTATGGGGCAAATGAAAAACTGTTTTTT
v_call: TRBV10-3; clone_size: few; j_call: TRBJ1-2; d_call: -; cdr3_aa: CATLSDSLTPYGYTF; cdr3_nt: TGTGCCACTCTTTCGGACTCACTTACCCCCTATGGCTACACCTTC
v_call: TRBV5-1; clone_size: -; j_call: TRBJ1-2; d_call: TRBD1; cdr3_aa: CASSLQQGAKGGYGYTF; cdr3_nt: TGCGCCAGCAGCTTGCAACAGGGGGCCAAAGGGGGCTATGGCTACACCTTC
v_call: TRBV18; clone_size: -; j_call: TRBJ1-1; d_call: TRBD1; cdr3_aa: CASSRTGGPNTEAFF; cdr3_nt: TGTGCCAGCTCACGGACAGGGGGCCCCAACACTGAAGCTTTCTTT
v_call: TRBV6-1; clone_size: -; j_call: TRBJ1-3; d_call: -; cdr3_aa: CASSEAGRGNTIYF; cdr3_nt: TGTGCCAGCAGTGAAGCAGGGAGAGGAAACACCATATATTTT
v_call: TRBV7-2; clone_size: -; j_call: TRBJ1-5; d_call: -; cdr3_aa: CASSLQTGPQPQHF; cdr3_nt: TGTGCCAGCAGCCTCCAGACAGGACCTCAGCCCCAGCATTTT
v_call: TRBV30; clone_size: -; j_call: TRBJ1-1; d_call: -; cdr3_aa: CAWSVRGGGSQTAFF; cdr3_nt: TGTGCCTGGAGTGTTAGAGGAGGAGGCTCCCAAACGGCTTTCTTT
v_call: TRBV4-1; clone_size: -; j_call: TRBJ2-7; d_call: -; cdr3_aa: CASSQGPETYEQYF; cdr3_nt: TGCGCCAGCAGCCAAGGGCCAGAGACTTACGAGCAGTACTTC
v_call: TRBV4-2; clone_size: -; j_call: TRBJ2-3; d_call: -; cdr3_aa: CASSLNTDTQYF; cdr3_nt: TGTGCCAGCAGCCTAAACACAGATACGCAGTATTTT
v_call: TRBV24-1; clone_size: once; j_call: TRBJ1-6; d_call: TRBD1; cdr3_aa: CATSDEDRLGNSPLHF; cdr3_nt: TGTGCCACCAGTGATGAGGACAGGCTGGGTAATTCACCCCTCCACTTT
v_call: TRBV3-1/TRBV3-2; clone_size: -; j_call: TRBJ2-1; d_call: -; cdr3_aa: CASRQGYNEQFF; cdr3_nt: TGTGCCAGCAGACAGGGATACAATGAGCAGTTCTTC